This TCR beta chain is from a study of T cells in Graves' hyperthyroidism and ophthalmopathy. RNA transcripts gave rise to amplified TCR beta CDR3 regions. A first-round RT-PCR of the TCR CDR3 used the HTBI primer set. TCRdb re-derived calls from the multiplex PCR reads in MiXCR, one entry per CDR3 protein. This table holds around 690,000 distinct CDR3 sequences, approximately 15% found once. Notes on this clonotype: The antigen is undetermined.

Study outcomes and limitations: Ophthalmopathy prediction by the model preceded onset by a median about 6.8 months.

From germline, CDR1 is SGHRS and CDR2 YFSETQ. This CDR3 spans 17 amino acids. V trimming: 0 bases; J trimming: 4 bases; junction bases outside the gene matches: 7. This sequence originates from a man aged 45-65 years with Graves' hyperthyroidism. Sequencing was done on a sample of blood. The rearrangement links TRBV5-1 to TRBJ2-6; 7 positions agree with TRBD1. For the CDR3, the DNA is TGCGCCAGCAGCTTGGTAACAGGGGCGGAAGGGGCCAACGTCCTGACTTTC. It codes for CASSLVTGAEGANVLTF.